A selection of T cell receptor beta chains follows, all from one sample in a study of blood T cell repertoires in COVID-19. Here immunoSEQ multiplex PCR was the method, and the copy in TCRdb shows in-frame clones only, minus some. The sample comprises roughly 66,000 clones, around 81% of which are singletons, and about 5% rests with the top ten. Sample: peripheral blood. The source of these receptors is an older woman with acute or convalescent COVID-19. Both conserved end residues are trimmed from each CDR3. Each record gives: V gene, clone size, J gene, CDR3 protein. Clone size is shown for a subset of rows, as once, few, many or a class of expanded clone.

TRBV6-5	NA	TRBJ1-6	ASSYSGLNNSPLH
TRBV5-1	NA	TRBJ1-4	ASSLVEGKEKLF
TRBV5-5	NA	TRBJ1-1	ASSSRAGLPAG
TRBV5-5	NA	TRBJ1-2	ASSLVGGDYGYT
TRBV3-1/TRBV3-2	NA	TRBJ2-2	ASSQGGPGVNTGELF
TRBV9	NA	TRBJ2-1	ASSVAGRVEHNEQF
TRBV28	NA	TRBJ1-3	ASIPIRVSGNTIY
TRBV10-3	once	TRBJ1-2	AISGLEGNYGYT
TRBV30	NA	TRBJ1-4	AWSVGFLTNEKLF
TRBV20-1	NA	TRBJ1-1	SASSTAGNTEAF
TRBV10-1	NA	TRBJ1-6	ATPVDRGYSPLH
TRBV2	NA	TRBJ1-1	ASSPSKGPSTEAF
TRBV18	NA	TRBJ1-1	ASSPSTGGTTEAF
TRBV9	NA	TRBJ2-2	ASSTVGANGELF
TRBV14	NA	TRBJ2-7	ASSQRTLQGSPYEQY
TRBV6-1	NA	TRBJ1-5	ASSDDFGSGNQPQH
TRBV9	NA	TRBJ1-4	ASSTLSVAGREKLF
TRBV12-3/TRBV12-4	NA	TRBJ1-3	ASSYSSGNTIY
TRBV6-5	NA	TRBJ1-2	ASSLEQYYGYT
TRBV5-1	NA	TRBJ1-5	ASSPLGQAGQPQH
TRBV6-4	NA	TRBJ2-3	ASSQGETDTQY
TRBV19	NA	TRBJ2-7	ASSINRGGGGEQY
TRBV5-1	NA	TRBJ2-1	ASSSRVHNEQF
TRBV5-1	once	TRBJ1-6	ASSAGGSNSPLH
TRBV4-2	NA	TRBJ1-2	ASSQASGQGEYGYT
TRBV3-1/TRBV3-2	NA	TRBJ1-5	ASSQDKSGQPQH
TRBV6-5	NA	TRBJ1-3	ASSPWAREMD
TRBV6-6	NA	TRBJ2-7	ASQGSSYEQY
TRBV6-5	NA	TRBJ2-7	ASSREVAYEQY
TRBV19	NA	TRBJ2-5	ASSITGETQY
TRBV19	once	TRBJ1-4	ASSSGTLAGEKLF
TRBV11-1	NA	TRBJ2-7	ASSERQGFYEQY
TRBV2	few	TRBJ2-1	ASTRQGASNEQF
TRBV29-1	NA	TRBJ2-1	SVEDNRRRTGNSYNEQF
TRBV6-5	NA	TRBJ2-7	ASSNGGLRYEQY
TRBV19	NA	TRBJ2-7	ASSIKGGRDYEQY
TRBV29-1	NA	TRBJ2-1	SVGGSNEQF
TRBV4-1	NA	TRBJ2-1	ASRSSGGANEQF
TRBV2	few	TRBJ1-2	ASTLGATIYGYT
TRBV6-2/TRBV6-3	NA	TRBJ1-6	ASSRGGYSPLH
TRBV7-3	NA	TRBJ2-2	ASSLFKNTGELF
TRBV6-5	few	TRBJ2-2	ASSYSPRANTGELF
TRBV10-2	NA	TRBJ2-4	ASSEQGNIQY
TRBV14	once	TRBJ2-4	ASSPTRGAAKNIQY
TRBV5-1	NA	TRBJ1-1	ASSLAALTGYKTEAF